One sample yielded the 8 T cell receptor beta chains listed below, sequenced in a study of blood T cell repertoires in COVID-19. Assay used: immunoSEQ multiplex PCR; TCRdb lists only in-frame clones, some missing. The sample yields some 200,000 clones, approximately 86% seen once. Sample: peripheral blood. These receptors came from a man aged 60 to 69 with COVID-19, enrolled during active disease.

The chain's CDR3 is CASSLPGQGESPLHF. The CDR3 region has the DNA TGTGCCAGCAGCCTACCGGGACAGGGAGAATCACCCCTCCACTTT. The chain employs TRBV6-6 and TRBJ1-6; 9 bases are a match to TRBD1. The ends lost 6 bases at V and 10 bases at J; junction bases unmatched: 10. This CDR3 region has 15 residues. Germline V gene lookup returns CDR1 MNHNY and CDR2 SVGAGI (reference sequence).

The chain couples TRBV28 to TRBJ2-1, with 10 bases that match TRBD2. The V gene end was trimmed by 6 bases and the J gene end by 8 bases; junction bases not matched to a gene: 10. The CDR3 contains 15 residues. Per germline, CDR1 MDHEN and CDR2 SYDVKM. The CDR3 here is CASRERSGRAHEQFF. CDR3 DNA: TGTGCCAGCAGGGAAAGGAGCGGGAGGGCCCATGAGCAGTTCTTC.

The chain combines TRBV2 with TRBJ1-5; possible D gene TRBD1, 5 bases. The CDR3 runs 14 residues. Trimming shortened V by 7 bases and J by 11 bases, and 21 bases separated the two germline ends. Germline V lookup: CDR1 SNHLY, CDR2 FYNNEI. CDR3 protein: CASTRGGDPAAQHF. The CDR3 coding sequence is TGTGCCAGCACTCGCGGGGGGGACCCTGCGGCCCAGCATTTT. Together with reference TRBV2 and TRBJ1-5, the CDR3 gives the full variable domain: EPEVTQTPSHQVTQMGQEVILRCVPISNHLYFYWYRQILGQKVEFLVSFYNNEISEKSEIFDDQFSVERPDGSNFTLKIRSTKLEDSAMYFCASTRGGDPAAQHFGDGTRLSIL.

The chain combines TRBV11-2 with TRBJ1-1; 9 bases align to TRBD1. The CDR3 runs 15 residues. Germline V gives CDR1 SGHAT, CDR2 FQNNGV. V was pared by 5 bases and J by 5 bases, with 9 bases of the junction left unmatched. The CDR3 nucleotides are TGTGCCAGCAGCAAAATACAGGGGGCGGGGACTGAAGCTTTCTTT. It translates to CASSKIQGAGTEAFF.

This chain joins TRBV10-3 and TRBJ2-3; 12 bases are a match to TRBD1. The junction had 15 bases not matched to a gene; V was cut back by 3 bases and J by 5 bases. The CDR3 runs 19 residues. CDR1 is ENHRY, CDR2 SYGVKD, per germline. The CDR3 protein is CAISEQGQGARGSGDTQYF. The CDR3, as DNA: TGTGCCATCAGTGAACAGGGACAGGGGGCGCGAGGGTCAGGAGATACGCAGTATTTT.

This chain joins TRBV25-1 and TRBJ2-1; 7 nucleotides line up with TRBD2. With 6 bases clipped from V and 0 bases from J, the junction kept 2 bases outside the gene matches. Germline assignment: CDR1 MGHDK and CDR2 SYGVNS. The CDR3 is 14 residues long. The CDR3 sequence: CASRGGGSYNEQFF. CDR3 DNA: TGTGCCAGCAGGGGCGGGGGCTCCTACAATGAGCAGTTCTTC.

The chain has TRBV28 and TRBJ2-7; D possibly corresponds to TRBD2 (7 bases). V lost 4 bases and J 5 bases, leaving 15 bases between the germline ends. The CDR3 totals 14 residues. Germline loops: CDR1 MDHEN, CDR2 SYDVKM. The CDR3 DNA follows: TGTGCCAGCAGTTCGGGGGGCATCTTAGACGAGCAGTACTTC. Translated: CASSSGGILDEQYF.

The chain combines TRBV4-2 with TRBJ1-2, with TRBD1 as a possible D gene (5 bases). V shed 4 bases and J shed 8 bases, with 14 bases lying between them. CDR1 and CDR2 (germline): LGHNA, YNFKEQ. This CDR3 contains 13 residues. The CDR3 sequence is CASSPGGSDGYTF. The CDR3 DNA is TGTGCCAGCAGCCCCGGGGGGTCGGACGGCTACACCTTC.